This T cell receptor (beta chain) was sequenced for a study of T cell responses to AZD1222 COVID-19 vaccine. General observations from the study: The donors showed a predominance of white British ancestry and of females, with possible underestimation of clonal diversity. At study baseline, merely five or six AZD1222 recipients were seropositive. Per reports, nearly half of all spike-specific TCRs target regions that are unmutated in variants. Once two AZD1222 doses were given, Spike-specific TCR breadth and depth went up.

Trimming removed 2 bases at V and 1 base at J, with 26 bases between. The CDR3 loop spans 20 amino acids. In germline, CDR1 is MNHNS, CDR2 SASEGT. The repertoire was sequenced with immunoSEQ multiplex PCR; TCRdb's copy has only in-frame clones and lacks some. The sample includes some 160,000 clones, about 92% of them seen just once. Of note for this clone: Its cognate antigen is unknown.

The chain is built from TRBV6-1 and TRBJ2-5; D may be TRBD1 or TRBD2 (5 bases each). The source material was peripheral blood, sampled on day 0 of AZD1222 vaccination. The clonotype originates from an adult in good health. CDR3 amino acids: CASSESMPTAVPRFQETQYF. The CDR3 DNA reads TGTGCCAGCAGTGAATCCATGCCGACAGCGGTCCCTCGCTTCCAAGAGACCCAGTACTTC.